These 25 T cell receptor beta chains were sequenced from one sample in a study of CD8 T cells in Susac syndrome. Reverse transcription of roughly 0.45 to 1 ug RNA was performed with random hexamers. One entry per CDR3 protein results from TCRdb running MiXCR on the immunoSEQ multiplex PCR reads. The sample records about 300,000 distinct CDR3 sequences, roughly 84% being singletons. Sequences were obtained from CD8+ T cells from PBMCs. The receptors come from a human donor with multiple sclerosis.

The chain combines TRBV6-5 with TRBJ2-1; 9 bases match TRBD2. Losses at the gene ends were 4 bases for V and 7 bases for J; bases not matched to a gene: 8. The germline gives CDR1 MNHEY, CDR2 SVGAGI. This CDR3 is 15 amino acids long. In DNA form, the CDR3 reads TGTGCCAGCAGTTCCGGGACTAGCATCAATAATGAGCAGTTCTTC. Translation: CASSSGTSINNEQFF.

The chain carries TRBV9 and TRBJ2-1; the D gene is possibly TRBD2 (6 bases). The ends were cut back, 1 base at V and 9 bases at J, with 20 bases in the middle. Germline V gene lookup returns CDR1 SGDLS and CDR2 YYNGEE. The CDR3 contains 16 residues. The CDR3 sequence: CASSVKAGGERGEQFF. In DNA, the CDR3 is TGTGCCAGCAGCGTAAAAGCGGGCGGGGAGAGGGGTGAGCAGTTCTTC.

This clonotype has just one count. The rearrangement joins TRBV29-1 to TRBJ2-7, with D perhaps TRBD2 (6 bases). In germline, CDR1 is SQVTM, CDR2 ANQGSEA. V lost 7 bases, J lost 1 base, and 11 bases lay in between. The CDR3 totals 12 residues. Written as DNA, the CDR3 is TGCAGCGGGACGACTAGTTCCTACGAGCAGTACTTC. It codes for CSGTTSSYEQYF.

The chain carries TRBV11-1 and TRBJ1-5; 7 bases fit TRBD1. V gave up 5 bases and J gave up 6 bases; unmatched junction bases: 7. The CDR3 is made up of 14 amino acids. Per the germline V gene, CDR1 is SGHAT and CDR2 is FQDESV (reference sequence). CDR3 DNA: TGTGCCAGCAGCCTCCGACAGGGTCTTCAGCCCCAGCATTTT. Translated, it gives CASSLRQGLQPQHF.

The chain has TRBV4-1 and TRBJ2-1; D gene ambiguous. Trimming took 3 bases from V and 3 from J, leaving 15 bases between them. This CDR3 comprises 16 residues. Per germline, CDR1 MGHRA and CDR2 YSYEKL. Here the CDR3 DNA reads TGCGCCAGCAGCCAGCTACCCCCGGAAAGCTACAATGAGCAGTTCTTC. This codes for CASSQLPPESYNEQFF.

In the case of this clonotype: A read error may produce the germline difference seen at one junction end. The J gene is TRBJ2-6, the V gene TRBV3-1; possibly TRBD1 for D (6 bases). CDR3 size: 19 residues. Germline V gene lookup returns CDR1 LGHDT and CDR2 YNNKEL (reference sequence). The CDR3 coding sequence is TGTGCCAACAGCCAAAATCCGGACAGCCCCCTCTCTGGGGCCAACGTCCTGACTTTC. This translates into CANSQNPDSPLSGANVLTF.

The CDR3 bases are TGTGCCAGCAGCGTAGGGTGGGGCCGGTCCTACAATGAGCAGTTCTTC. Its translation: CASSVGWGRSYNEQFF. This chain connects TRBV9 to TRBJ2-1; possibly TRBD1 for D (5 bases). Per the germline V gene, CDR1 is SGDLS and CDR2 is YYNGEE. The V gene lost 0 bases and the J gene lost 1 base, with 11 bases spanning the gap. CDR3 size: 16 residues. The entire variable domain, with the rest obtained from reference TRBV9 and TRBJ2-1, is as follows: DSGVTQTPKHLITATGQRVTLRCSPRSGDLSVYWYQQSLDQGLQFLIQYYNGEERAKGNILERFSAQQFPDLHSELNLSSLELGDSALYFCASSVGWGRSYNEQFFGPGTRLTVL.

This chain joins TRBV7-4 and TRBJ1-1, with D maybe TRBD1 (5 bases). V was shortened by 5 bases and J by 0 bases, with 19 bases between the two germline ends. Germline V gene data show CDR1 as SGHVT and CDR2 as SQSDAQ. The CDR3 is 17 residues long. Here the CDR3 reads CASSPIIGGGMNTEAFF. The CDR3, as DNA: TGTGCCAGCAGCCCCATTATCGGGGGGGGGATGAACACTGAAGCTTTCTTT.

The chain joins TRBV5-4 to TRBJ1-1; 8 bases align to TRBD1. Germline trimming cut 4 bases from V and 3 bases from J; bases unmatched to any gene: 8. The germline gives CDR1 SGHNT, CDR2 YYREEE (reference sequence). CDR3 size: 15 residues. The chain's CDR3 is CASSPRTGKDTEAFF. Written as DNA, the CDR3 is TGTGCCAGCAGCCCTCGGACAGGGAAGGACACTGAAGCTTTCTTT.

V gene TRBV5-6 combines with J gene TRBJ2-7; 14 positions match TRBD2. The CDR3 extends over 17 amino acids. Germline V gene data show CDR1 as SGHDT and CDR2 as YYEEEE. V gave up 7 bases and J gave up 4 bases; unmatched junction bases: 13. The DNA of the CDR3 is TGTGCCAGCCTCGACCTCGGGACTAGCGGGAGTCGGTACGAGCAGTACTTC. Its translation: CASLDLGTSGSRYEQYF.

This clonotype was detected a few times. The chain recombines TRBV6-1 with TRBJ1-1; D gene ambiguous. This CDR3 has 15 residues. Deletions cut 5 bases from V and 5 bases from J, with 18 bases between. Germline V lookup: CDR1 MNHNS, CDR2 SASEGT. The DNA for the CDR3 is TGTGCCAGCAGTCGCGCCGTCCAGGTCGTGACTGAAGCTTTCTTT. Translated, it gives CASSRAVQVVTEAFF.

This chain uses TRBV27 with TRBJ2-3; D gene ambiguous. The CDR3 is 16 amino acids. The germline gives CDR1 MNHEY, CDR2 SMNVEV (reference sequence). V was shortened by 3 bases and J by 0 bases, with 13 bases between the two germline ends. In DNA, the CDR3 is TGTGCCAGCAGTTTGGCGGTTTACACTAGCACAGATACGCAGTATTTT. Encoded protein: CASSLAVYTSTDTQYF.

The V and J genes are TRBV2 and TRBJ1-2, with D unresolved. Germline CDR1 and CDR2: SNHLY and FYNNEI. V was trimmed by 6 bases and J by 8 bases, leaving 13 bases between them. The CDR3 is made up of 12 amino acids. CDR3: CASREDRRGYTF. The CDR3 region has the DNA TGTGCCAGCAGGGAGGACCGTCGGGGCTACACCTTC.

On this clonotype itself: One end of the junction varies from germline; a read error may be responsible. The chain uses TRBV19 and TRBJ1-1; tentatively, D is TRBD1 (6 bases). The CDR3 runs to 14 residues. From germline, CDR1 is LNHDA and CDR2 SQIVND (reference sequence). CDR3 DNA: TGTGCCAGTAATATACGGGACATGAACACTGAAGCTTTCTTT. It yields the protein CASNIRDMNTEAFF.

The chain joins TRBV7-9 to TRBJ2-1; perhaps TRBD2 as D (6 bases). This CDR3 spans 15 amino acids. Germline V gives CDR1 SEHNR, CDR2 FQNEAQ (reference sequence). Trimming pared 2 bases from V and 5 bases from J, leaving 13 bases between. CDR3 sequence reads: CASSLRGKINNEQFF. The DNA of the CDR3 is TGTGCCAGCAGCTTACGCGGGAAGATCAACAATGAGCAGTTCTTC.

This sequence joins TRBV12-3 or TRBV12-4 and TRBJ2-7; 8 positions agree with TRBD2. V was pared by 4 bases and J by 3 bases, with 8 bases of the junction left unmatched. The CDR3 runs to 15 residues. In DNA form, the CDR3 reads TGTGCCAGCAGTTCCAGCCTAGCGGGCTACTACGAGCAGTACTTC. Protein product: CASSSSLAGYYEQYF.

This chain uses TRBV2 with TRBJ1-2; D unresolved. Germline loops: CDR1 SNHLY, CDR2 FYNNEI. Trimming removed 7 bases from V and 1 base from J, with 4 bases in between. This CDR3 contains 11 residues. Here the CDR3 DNA reads TGTGCCAGCATAAATAACTATGGCTACACCTTC. The encoded protein is CASINNYGYTF.

This chain connects TRBV27 to TRBJ2-1, with D possibly being TRBD1 (7 bases). The CDR3 totals 14 residues. Looked up from germline, CDR1 is MNHEY and CDR2 is SMNVEV (reference sequence). The V and J ends lost 6 bases and 3 bases respectively, with 12 bases between them. Here the CDR3 reads CASRTGTFYNEQFF. The CDR3 nucleotides read TGTGCCAGCAGGACAGGGACTTTCTACAATGAGCAGTTCTTC.

The chain uses TRBV27 and TRBJ2-5, with 9 bases matching TRBD2. V lost 5 bases and J lost 0; bases outside the gene matches: 7. This CDR3 spans 16 amino acids. The germline gives CDR1 MNHEY, CDR2 SMNVEV (reference sequence). The CDR3 here is CASSPLAGVDQETQYF. Here the CDR3 DNA reads TGTGCCAGCAGTCCCTTAGCGGGAGTCGACCAAGAGACCCAGTACTTC.

V is TRBV29-1 and J is TRBJ2-1; 10 nucleotides match TRBD2. The CDR3 spans 15 residues. Germline loops: CDR1 SQVTM, CDR2 ANQGSEA. Trimming removed 2 bases from V and 4 bases from J; junction bases left unmatched: 5. The CDR3: CSVEKRAGGYNEQFF. The CDR3 DNA follows: TGCAGCGTTGAAAAGAGAGCGGGAGGGTACAATGAGCAGTTCTTC.

Here the CDR3 reads CASSLLVGQGTETQYF. Here the CDR3 DNA reads TGTGCCAGCAGTTTATTGGTGGGACAGGGGACAGAGACCCAGTACTTC. The chain recombines TRBV27 with TRBJ2-5; 10 nucleotides line up with TRBD1. After removal of 1 base from V and 4 bases from J, the junction contained 6 bases not matched to a gene. CDR1 is MNHEY and CDR2 is SMNVEV in the germline V gene (reference sequence). The CDR3 has 16 amino acids.

V is TRBV7-9 and J is TRBJ2-7; 12 nucleotides agree with TRBD2. V shed 5 bases and J 5 bases; nucleotides not matched to a gene: 7. This CDR3 is built from 15 residues. In germline, CDR1 is SEHNR, CDR2 FQNEAQ (reference sequence). As DNA, the CDR3 is TGTGCCAGCAGCCGAACAGGACTAGCGGGAAACGAGCAGTACTTC. It specifies CASSRTGLAGNEQYF.

The chain is built from TRBV4-1 and TRBJ1-2, with D uncertain. Trimming took off 6 bases at V and 2 bases at J, with 13 bases between the two ends. The CDR3 loop spans 14 amino acids. Germline-derived CDR1 and CDR2 are MGHRA and YSYEKL. The CDR3 spells CASSVKIGNYGYTF. For the CDR3, the DNA is TGCGCCAGCAGTGTAAAAATCGGGAACTATGGCTACACCTTC.

The rearrangement uses TRBV18 and TRBJ2-3; maybe TRBD2 (5 bases). V was shortened by 6 bases and J by 0 bases, with 16 bases between the two germline ends. CDR1 and CDR2 (germline): KGHSH, LQKENI. This CDR3 region has 16 residues. In DNA, the CDR3 is TGTGCCAGCTCGCGGTGGACTGAGACTAGCACAGATACGCAGTATTTT. It specifies CASSRWTETSTDTQYF.

The rearrangement links TRBV29-1 to TRBJ2-7; 11 bases are a match to TRBD2. J was trimmed by 3 bases and V by 7 bases; bases with no gene match: 8. In germline, CDR1 is SQVTM, CDR2 ANQGSEA. There are 14 residues in the CDR3. Here the CDR3 reads CSALGSGGVYEQYF. The DNA for the CDR3 is TGCAGCGCCCTGGGTAGCGGGGGGGTCTACGAGCAGTACTTC.